The sequence of this TCR beta chain was determined in a study of shared clonotypes between healthy human individuals. Study-level information: CD4 naive cells filled three plates per donor, CD4 memory three, CD8 naive two and CD8 memory one. Notes on the study in general: Among non-shared clonotypes, generation probabilities were lower than among those shared by all four donors.

Nashville, Tennessee was home to all donors, each a Caucasian adult. This clone showed up just a few times. Its antigen is undetermined. This CDR3 region has 15 residues. V shed 1 base and J 7 bases; nucleotides not matched to a gene: 8. From germline, CDR1 is LNHDA and CDR2 SQIVND (reference sequence). In replicate PCRs of sorted subsets, approximately 210 ng DNA, about 30,000 T cell genomes, was used. Profiled with immunoSEQ multiplex PCR; TCRdb holds only in-frame clones, not every one. The sample lists about 180,000 clones; 85% to 95% were seen once. The specimen was naive CD4+ T cells sorted from blood. Subset defined: CD45RA+ positively selected. The origin of this receptor is a woman aged 30 to 39 in good health. The chain is built from TRBV19 and TRBJ1-2, with 8 bases that match TRBD1. The CDR3 is CASSIVRTGPTGYTF. The CDR3, as DNA: TGTGCCAGTAGTATAGTTCGGACAGGGCCCACTGGCTACACCTTC.